This TCR beta chain was sequenced during a study of T cells in Graves' hyperthyroidism and ophthalmopathy. Patients between 18 and 65 years old had hyperthyroidism, newly diagnosed and lasting under 2 months. It was uncontrolled infection, other autoimmune disease, pregnancy or lactation that excluded patients. Notes on this clonotype: Its antigen is not known. Just one base apart from a much larger clone, this may be a read error.

This CDR3 is built from 9 residues. In germline, CDR1 is SNHLY, CDR2 FYNNEI. V lost 6 bases to trimming and J lost 9 bases, with 2 bases between them. Researchers took RNA transcripts and amplified the TCR beta CDR3 regions from them. The TCR CDR3 first-round RT-PCR relied on the HTBI primer set. MiXCR was run by TCRdb on the multiplex PCR reads, yielding one entry per CDR3 protein. The data contain roughly 580,000 distinct CDR3 sequences, roughly 46% of them seen just once; the ten biggest clones take up approximately 8.2%. Overall study findings and caveats: A 13 V-J model separated ophthalmopathy from stable hyperthyroidism.

The source material was peripheral blood or thyroid tissue (not recorded which). The rearrangement links TRBV2 to TRBJ2-2; D is uncertain. This clonotype originated in a woman in her late teens or twenties with Graves' hyperthyroidism. The CDR3 reads CASRRELFF. The CDR3 DNA reads as TGTGCCAGCAGGCGGGAGCTGTTTTTT.